This is a list of T cell receptor beta chains from one sample in a study of post-analysis software for immune sequencing data. TCRdb passed the PCR reads through MiXCR, listing each CDR3 protein once. The table lists roughly 620,000 distinct CDR3 sequences, 44% of them singletons, with 1.5% to 2% in the top ten. Sample: blood. Source of these receptors: a girl between 10 and 17 years old with multiple sclerosis. Each CDR3 is given with its conserved first and last residue. The D gene is left open where the match is weak. The listing skips clone size in some rows; elsewhere it reads once, few, many or a size class.

j_gene: TRBJ2-4
d_gene: NA
v_gene: TRBV10-3
abundance: NA
CDR3nt: TGTGCCATCAGTGAGTCGACGACAGCTACAGCCAAAAACATTCAGTACTTC
CDR3aa: CAISESTTATAKNIQYF

j_gene: TRBJ1-1
d_gene: NA
v_gene: TRBV20-1
abundance: NA
CDR3nt: TGCAGTGCTAGTGAAGAGAACACTGAAGCTTTCTTT
CDR3aa: CSASEENTEAFF

j_gene: TRBJ2-7
d_gene: NA
v_gene: TRBV7-9
abundance: NA
CDR3nt: TGTGCCAGCAGCGGTAGCGGACCCACCTACGAGCAGTACTTC
CDR3aa: CASSGSGPTYEQYF

j_gene: TRBJ2-3
d_gene: NA
v_gene: TRBV7-8
abundance: NA
CDR3nt: TGTGCCAGCAGCCTTAGCTTTTCAGACACAGATACGCAGTATTTT
CDR3aa: CASSLSFSDTDTQYF

j_gene: TRBJ2-3
d_gene: TRBD1
v_gene: TRBV3-1
abundance: once
CDR3nt: TGTGCCAGCAGCTACGGACAGGCGCAGTATTTT
CDR3aa: CASSYGQAQYF

j_gene: TRBJ1-2
d_gene: TRBD1
v_gene: TRBV11-2
abundance: few
CDR3nt: TGTGCCAGCAGCCGGGACAGGGTGAAAAAGGCTGGCTACACCTTC
CDR3aa: CASSRDRVKKAGYTF

j_gene: TRBJ2-1
d_gene: NA
v_gene: TRBV9
abundance: NA
CDR3nt: TGTGCCAGCAGCGGTTGGAGGCCCAATGAGCAGTTCTTC
CDR3aa: CASSGWRPNEQFF

j_gene: TRBJ1-1
d_gene: NA
v_gene: TRBV5-1
abundance: NA
CDR3nt: TGCGCCAGCAGCCTCGGGACAACAGGAGCTTTCTTT
CDR3aa: CASSLGTTGAFF

j_gene: TRBJ2-5
d_gene: TRBD1
v_gene: TRBV5-1
abundance: many
CDR3nt: TGCGCCAGCAGCTTGAGGACAGGGGAGACCCAGTACTTC
CDR3aa: CASSLRTGETQYF

j_gene: TRBJ1-5
d_gene: NA
v_gene: TRBV2
abundance: NA
CDR3nt: TGTGCCAACAGAGCCGGGACTGCCCGCGGCAATCAGCCCCAGCATTTT
CDR3aa: CANRAGTARGNQPQHF

j_gene: TRBJ2-3
d_gene: NA
v_gene: TRBV29-1
abundance: NA
CDR3nt: TGCAGCGCCGAAGGAGGGTGGGGGGCTGGAGATACGCAGTATTTT
CDR3aa: CSAEGGWGAGDTQYF

j_gene: TRBJ2-5
d_gene: TRBD2
v_gene: TRBV6-5
abundance: few
CDR3nt: TGTGCCAGCAGTTACTTCAGGACTAGCGGGAGCCGCGAGACCCAGTACTTC
CDR3aa: CASSYFRTSGSRETQYF

j_gene: TRBJ2-3
d_gene: TRBD1
v_gene: TRBV20-1
abundance: NA
CDR3nt: TGCAGTGCCCCCGGGACAGGAGGGAATACGCAGTATTTT
CDR3aa: CSAPGTGGNTQYF

j_gene: TRBJ2-3
d_gene: NA
v_gene: TRBV12-3/TRBV12-4
abundance: few
CDR3nt: TGTGCCAGCGGGCCTACTAGCACAGATACGCAGTATTTT
CDR3aa: CASGPTSTDTQYF

j_gene: TRBJ1-2
d_gene: NA
v_gene: TRBV29-1
abundance: few
CDR3nt: TGCAGCGTTGAAGAAACCCGGGCGTATGGCTACACCTTC
CDR3aa: CSVEETRAYGYTF

j_gene: TRBJ2-1
d_gene: TRBD2
v_gene: TRBV19
abundance: NA
CDR3nt: TGTGCCAGTAGTATTGGACTAGCGGAGAACAATGAGCAGTTCTTC
CDR3aa: CASSIGLAENNEQFF

j_gene: TRBJ2-7
d_gene: NA
v_gene: TRBV11-3
abundance: NA
CDR3nt: TGTGCCAGCAGCTCCCAAGGGGCTACCTACGAGCAGTACTTC
CDR3aa: CASSSQGATYEQYF

j_gene: TRBJ2-7
d_gene: NA
v_gene: TRBV6-1
abundance: NA
CDR3nt: TGTGCCAGCAGAAGCATACAGAGGGAATACGAGCAGTACTTC
CDR3aa: CASRSIQREYEQYF

j_gene: TRBJ1-5
d_gene: NA
v_gene: TRBV18
abundance: NA
CDR3nt: TGTGCCAGCTCACTCGATATGCGGAATCAGCCCCAGCATTTT
CDR3aa: CASSLDMRNQPQHF

j_gene: TRBJ2-1
d_gene: TRBD2
v_gene: TRBV20-1
abundance: NA
CDR3nt: TGCAGTGCTAGAGGGGCGGGGGGACAAATATACAATGAGCAGTTCTTC
CDR3aa: CSARGAGGQIYNEQFF

j_gene: TRBJ1-1
d_gene: NA
v_gene: TRBV5-1
abundance: NA
CDR3nt: TGCGCCAGCAGCTTGGTTCCCCGGAACACTGAAGCTTTCTTT
CDR3aa: CASSLVPRNTEAFF

j_gene: TRBJ1-2
d_gene: NA
v_gene: TRBV21-1
abundance: NA
CDR3nt: TGTGCCAGCAGCAGCTTCAGGGGGGTCGGCTATGGCTACACCTTC
CDR3aa: CASSSFRGVGYGYTF

j_gene: TRBJ2-5
d_gene: NA
v_gene: TRBV12-3/TRBV12-4
abundance: many
CDR3nt: TGTGCCAGCAGTCTCACTAGCTGGGGAGAGACCCAGTACTTC
CDR3aa: CASSLTSWGETQYF

j_gene: TRBJ2-3
d_gene: TRBD2
v_gene: TRBV11-2
abundance: few
CDR3nt: TGTGCCAGCAGCTCTGGACTAGCGGGAGTTGCAGATACGCAGTATTTT
CDR3aa: CASSSGLAGVADTQYF

j_gene: TRBJ2-1
d_gene: NA
v_gene: TRBV5-1
abundance: NA
CDR3nt: TGCGCCAGCAGCTTGGGACTTTCTAGCTGGAACAATGAGCAGTTCTTC
CDR3aa: CASSLGLSSWNNEQFF

j_gene: TRBJ2-5
d_gene: TRBD1
v_gene: TRBV7-9
abundance: NA
CDR3nt: TGTGCCAGCAGCCCGCACCCCCGGACAGGCCAAGAGACCCAGTACTTC
CDR3aa: CASSPHPRTGQETQYF